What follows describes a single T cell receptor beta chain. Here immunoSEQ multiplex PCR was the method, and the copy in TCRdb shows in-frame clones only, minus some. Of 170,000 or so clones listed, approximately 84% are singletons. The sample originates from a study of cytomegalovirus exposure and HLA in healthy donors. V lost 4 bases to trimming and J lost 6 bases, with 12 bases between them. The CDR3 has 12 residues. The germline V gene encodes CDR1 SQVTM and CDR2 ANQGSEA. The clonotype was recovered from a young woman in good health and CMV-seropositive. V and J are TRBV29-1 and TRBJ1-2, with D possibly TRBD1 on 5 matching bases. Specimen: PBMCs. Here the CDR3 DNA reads TGCAGCGTTGTACCAGGGAGGCATGGCTACACCTTC. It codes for CSVVPGRHGYTF.